These 18 T cell receptor beta chains were all obtained from the same sample, sequenced in a study of blood T cell repertoires in COVID-19. The assay was immunoSEQ multiplex PCR, and TCRdb's table has in-frame clones only and misses some. The sample yields under 300,000 clones, approximately 86% seen once. Sequencing was carried out using PBMCs or T cells enriched from blood (not recorded which). These receptors originate from a woman in her twenties or thirties with acute COVID-19.

The DNA of the CDR3 is TGTGCCAGTAGTATAGGGGGCCTACTTTACGAGCAGTACTTC. Translated: CASSIGGLLYEQYF. The chain is built from TRBV19 and TRBJ2-7; D possibly corresponds to TRBD1 (5 bases). CDR1 is LNHDA, CDR2 SQIVND, per germline (reference sequence). The CDR3 spans 14 residues. Deletions cut 1 base from V and 4 bases from J, with 11 bases between.

This clone was found a few times. Additional DNA sequences in this sample encode the identical CDR3. The chain has TRBV18 and TRBJ2-1; D may be TRBD2 (6 bases). Trimming stripped 0 bases from V and 6 bases from J, with 12 bases between. This CDR3 is built from 15 residues. CDR1 is KGHSH and CDR2 is LQKENI in the germline V gene. The DNA for the CDR3 is TGTGCCAGCTCACCACCTTCGGGAGCGGGCAATGAGCAGTTCTTC. Translating gives CASSPPSGAGNEQFF.

This clone occurred once. The chain couples TRBV18 to TRBJ1-4, with 7 bases that match TRBD1. This CDR3 is 17 amino acids long. With V trimmed by 3 bases and J by 0 bases, 7 bases remained unmatched. Germline CDR1 is KGHSH and CDR2 is LQKENI. CDR3 DNA: TGTGCCAGCTCACCGAGGACAGGAAGCGCAACTAATGAAAAACTGTTTTTT. Its translation: CASSPRTGSATNEKLFF.

The chain joins TRBV19 to TRBJ2-2; D unresolved. V was shortened by 1 base and J by 2 bases, with 14 bases between the two germline ends. Germline CDR1 reads LNHDA; CDR2 reads SQIVND (reference sequence). The CDR3 length is 17 residues. This chain's CDR3 is CASSIGGRALNTGELFF. The DNA of the CDR3 is TGTGCCAGTAGTATAGGCGGTAGAGCACTAAACACCGGGGAGCTGTTTTTT.

This clone was detected once. J is TRBJ1-1 and V is TRBV13; 12 bases agree with TRBD1. V gave up 5 bases and J gave up 4 bases; unmatched junction bases: 5. CDR3 size: 15 residues. Germline assignment: CDR1 PRHDT and CDR2 FYEKMQ (reference sequence). The chain's CDR3 is CASSTGQGAVTEAFF. The CDR3 coding sequence is TGTGCCAGCAGCACGGGACAGGGGGCGGTCACTGAAGCTTTCTTT.

This chain uses TRBV6-2 or TRBV6-3 with TRBJ1-2; 7 bases map to TRBD1. V was clipped by 6 bases and J by 4 bases; unmatched bases: 14. Germline CDR1 is MNHEY and CDR2 is SVGEGT. CDR3 length equals 16 residues. The CDR3 loop is CASSTGQARRVYGYTF. CDR3 in DNA: TGTGCCAGCAGCACAGGACAGGCCCGGAGAGTCTATGGCTACACCTTC.

V and J are TRBV24-1 and TRBJ2-2; 10 bases map to TRBD2. Germline trimming cut 9 bases from V and 4 bases from J; bases unmatched to any gene: 13. The CDR3 sequence is 17 residues long. CDR1 is KGHDR, CDR2 SFDVKD, per germline. The CDR3 DNA is TGTGCCACCGGAACACCTCGAGCGGGGGGGCCCACCGGGGAGCTGTTTTTT. Translated: CATGTPRAGGPTGELFF.

The genes are TRBV5-1 and TRBJ2-7; D gene ambiguous. CDR1 is SGHRS and CDR2 is YFSETQ in the germline V gene. This CDR3 has 13 amino acids. V was pared by 0 bases and J by 1 base, with 5 bases between. CDR3: CASSLVESYEQYF. DNA for the CDR3: TGCGCCAGCAGCTTGGTAGAGTCCTACGAGCAGTACTTC.

CDR3: CASSLEGSGTAYNEQFF. DNA of the CDR3: TGTGCCAGCAGCTTGGAGGGTAGCGGGACTGCCTACAATGAGCAGTTCTTC. The gene calls are TRBV5-4 and TRBJ2-1, with TRBD2 matching over 8 bases. CDR1 SGHNT and CDR2 YYREEE come from the germline V gene (reference sequence). The CDR3 runs 17 residues. V dropped 0 bases and J dropped 2; count of bases not matched to a gene: 7.

This clone was detected once. The chain is built from TRBV5-1 and TRBJ2-2; D call uncertain. V was cut by 4 bases and J by 3 bases, with 10 bases left in between. CDR3 length: 14 amino acids. The germline V gene encodes CDR1 SGHRS and CDR2 YFSETQ. CDR3 residues: CASSLGVDTGELFF. The CDR3 DNA reads as TGCGCCAGCAGCCTAGGAGTAGACACCGGGGAGCTGTTTTTT.

The chain uses TRBV5-1 and TRBJ1-4; D call uncertain. Trimming removed 3 bases at V and 4 bases at J, with 13 bases between. This CDR3 is 15 amino acids long. The V gene's germline CDR1 is SGHRS and CDR2 YFSETQ. The DNA of the CDR3 is TGCGCCAGCAGCTGGGGAGGGCGGCATAATGAAAAACTGTTTTTT. Amino acids: CASSWGGRHNEKLFF.

J is TRBJ1-6 and V is TRBV28; 9 bases are a match to TRBD1. V was clipped by 3 bases and J by 8 bases; unmatched bases: 5. Germline-derived CDR1 and CDR2 are MDHEN and SYDVKM. The CDR3 sequence is 15 residues long. The DNA of the CDR3 is TGTGCCAGCAGTTTTATGGGACAGGGCGATTCACCCCTCCACTTT. Translating gives CASSFMGQGDSPLHF.

This rearrangement joins TRBV5-1 to TRBJ2-7, with D possibly matching TRBD2 (5 bases). The CDR3 sequence is 15 residues long. In germline, CDR1 is SGHRS, CDR2 YFSETQ. Trimming shortened V by 0 bases and J by 1 base, and 11 bases separated the two germline ends. In DNA, the CDR3 is TGCGCCAGCAGCTTGGTTAGCGCGCCTTCCTACGAGCAGTACTTC. Residues: CASSLVSAPSYEQYF.

This chain joins TRBV29-1 and TRBJ1-1; D perhaps matches TRBD1 (6 bases). The CDR3 has 10 amino acids. Germline V gene sequence: CDR1 SQVTM, CDR2 ANQGSEA. The V gene lost 6 bases and the J gene lost 8 bases, with 10 bases spanning the gap. The CDR3 is CSVSGQEAFF. CDR3 coding DNA: TGCAGCGTGTCGGGACAAGAAGCTTTCTTT.

J is TRBJ1-1 and V is TRBV7-6; possible D gene TRBD1, 6 bases. Per the germline V gene, CDR1 is SGHVS and CDR2 is FNYEAQ. This CDR3 region has 16 residues. Trimming pared 5 bases from V and 1 base from J, leaving 17 bases between. CDR3 sequence: CASSTNPRDTNTEAFF. The CDR3 bases are TGTGCCAGCAGCACGAACCCCCGGGACACGAACACTGAAGCTTTCTTT.

This chain connects TRBV11-1 to TRBJ2-7; TRBD1 matches at 7 bases. Germline V gives CDR1 SGHAT, CDR2 FQDESV (reference sequence). V lost 5 bases to trimming and J lost 1 base; unmatched junction nucleotides: 5. The CDR3 spans 14 residues. The DNA of the CDR3 is TGTGCCAGCAGCGACCGACAGGGATCCTACGAGCAGTACTTC. Its translation: CASSDRQGSYEQYF.

The V call is TRBV6-2 or TRBV6-3, the J call TRBJ2-4, with no clear D. V lost 4 bases, J lost 0 bases, and 7 bases lay in between. The length of the CDR3 is 14 residues. Germline CDR1 is MNHEY and CDR2 is SVGEGT. In nucleotides, the CDR3 is TGTGCCAGCAGTTTTCCCATAGCCAAAAACATTCAGTACTTC. This codes for CASSFPIAKNIQYF.

The gene calls are TRBV18 and TRBJ1-4; unclear D gene. The CDR3 totals 15 residues. Trimming removed 1 base from V and 8 bases from J, with 14 bases in between. Germline-derived CDR1 and CDR2 are KGHSH and LQKENI. The CDR3 nucleotides read TGTGCCAGCTCACCACAAGAAGGAAAGGAGGAAAAACTGTTTTTT. Encoded protein: CASSPQEGKEEKLFF.